The source of this TCR beta chain is a study of T cells after yellow fever vaccination (dated by TCRdb to the late 2010s). For context, the study as a whole: The SMART-Seq v4 Ultra Low Input RNA kit was used to prepare libraries from fractions with low cell numbers. To follow T-cell clones before and after both primary and booster YFV17D yellow fever vaccination, bulk TCR alpha and beta repertoires underwent longitudinal sequencing. Two healthy male donors, one aged 18 to 30 and one aged 30 to 40 years, made up the cohort. Blood samples were taken at several timepoints before and after primary and secondary immunization, and bulk PBMC replicates and cell subsets were isolated.

This clonotype was seen many times. This clone's antigen is unknown. No base quality information exists; no much larger clone differs at one position. Study-wide findings and limitations: Because only two donors were included in the study, the extent to which the findings can be generalized is limited. A small share of clonotypes occurred in both CD4 and CD8 compartments, likely arising from convergent recombination. The secondary T-cell response was found to be weaker but faster than the primary response, with a peak reached on day 5 rather than on day 15. After the booster, most clones that had expanded after primary vaccination were detected again (around 96% of CD4 and more than 80% of CD8), suggesting broad maintenance of memory. Computational filtering was required because FACS-sorted repertoires could contain abundant contaminating clonotypes from the bulk population.

TCR cDNA was made using 5'RACE template switching, a step that added a universal primer site and unique molecular identifiers. cDNA synthesis was primed from both the TCR alpha and TCR beta constant segments. Library amplification used two PCR steps, and the second PCR step added sample barcodes and sequencing adapters. Sequencing of libraries was performed on Illumina HiSeq 2500 (2x100 bp) or NovaSeq (2x150 bp). Per the source publication's procedure: MIGEC was used to demultiplex reads and collapse the reads into UMI consensus sequences, and MiXCR was used for V(D)J alignment. Vaccine-responding clonotypes were defined with edgeR using replicate PBMC samples, requiring FDR below 0.01 and a log2 fold change above 5 up to day 15. Each bulk clonotype received a CD4 or CD8 identity based on whether the sequenced CD4 or CD8 repertoire contained that clonotype at higher abundance. The public reads were reprocessed in TCRdb via fastp at Q25 and MiXCR, keeping in-frame beta chains. Entries that share a CDR3 protein sequence are merged under the most common genes and DNA. The V and J calls follow TCRdb's processing rather than the paper's. For this sample the table gives 25,000 to 35,000 distinct CDR3 sequences, of which 3.5% to 5% were detected only once. The ten biggest clones cover around half of the sample.

The V and J ends are trimmed by 0 bases and 3 bases, leaving 7 bases between them. In the germline V gene, CDR1 corresponds to SGHRS and CDR2 to YFSETQ. Inclusive of the bounding cysteine and phenylalanine, the CDR3 is 14 residues long. Just CDR3 DNA is preserved here, 42 bases in frame from base 1. The treatment or condition label of this sample denotes: live attenuated yellow fever vaccine strain. PBMCs were isolated from peripheral blood using a standard Ficoll-Paque protocol. CD4 and CD8 T-cell fractions were isolated with Dynabeads CD4 and CD8 positive selection kits. TriZol was used to extract RNA from bulk PBMCs, CD4 and CD8 fractions, and dextramer-positive and dextramer-negative fractions.

The sequence derives from a man aged 25-45 years who received the YFV17D yellow fever vaccine. The specimen was CD8+ T cells sorted from PBMCs, collected 5 days after the yellow fever booster vaccination. The chain was built from TRBV5-1 and TRBJ1-5, with the D gene uncertain. Here is the DNA: TGCGCCAGCAGCTTGGCGGGCTTCAATCAGCCCCAGCATTTT. This translates into CASSLAGFNQPQHF.